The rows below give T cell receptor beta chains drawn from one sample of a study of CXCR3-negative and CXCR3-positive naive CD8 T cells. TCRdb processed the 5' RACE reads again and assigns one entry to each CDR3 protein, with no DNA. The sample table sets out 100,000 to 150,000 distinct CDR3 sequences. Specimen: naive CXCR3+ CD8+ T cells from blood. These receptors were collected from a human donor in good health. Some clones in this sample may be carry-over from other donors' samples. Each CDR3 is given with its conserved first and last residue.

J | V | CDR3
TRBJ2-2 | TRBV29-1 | CSARVVDTGELFF
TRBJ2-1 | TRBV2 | CASSVIRYNEQFF
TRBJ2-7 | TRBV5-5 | CASSIGLYEQYF
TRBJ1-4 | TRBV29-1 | CSVAGPMSEKLFF
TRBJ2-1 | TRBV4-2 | CASSQVPAGGYNEQFF
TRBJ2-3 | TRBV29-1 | CSVDGLSTDTQYF
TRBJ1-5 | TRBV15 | CATRDTGYSNQPQHF
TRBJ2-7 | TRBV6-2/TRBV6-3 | CASRHTGGDEQFF
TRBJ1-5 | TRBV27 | CASRQGNQPQHF
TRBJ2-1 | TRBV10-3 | CATRGLPYNEQFF
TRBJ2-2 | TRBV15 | CATSRTGFKYTGELFF
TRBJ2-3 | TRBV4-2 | CASSQEPLAGRDTQYF
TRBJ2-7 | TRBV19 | CASSKTGEHYEQYF
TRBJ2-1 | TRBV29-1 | CSVDGLAPIYNEQFF
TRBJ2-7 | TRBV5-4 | CASSLALAGLSYEQYF
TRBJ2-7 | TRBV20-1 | CSASTGEHEQYF
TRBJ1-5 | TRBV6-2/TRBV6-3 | CASSSYMEVNQPQHF
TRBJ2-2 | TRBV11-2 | CASSLTDRADGELFF
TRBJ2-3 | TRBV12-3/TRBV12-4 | CASSFQGLAGGPITDTQYF
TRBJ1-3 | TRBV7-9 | CASSSTGQSGNTIYF
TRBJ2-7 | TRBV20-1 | CSARDLHRGYEQYF
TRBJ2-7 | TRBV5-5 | CASSLWGQGAYEQYF